Each of the 15 T cell receptor beta chains below was sequenced from the same sample in a study of cytomegalovirus exposure and HLA in healthy donors. 60 Vbeta and 13 Jbeta primers were used in PCR. The protocol was immunoSEQ multiplex PCR, while the TCRdb copy is restricted to in-frame clones and leaves out a portion. The repertoire consists of 200,000 or so clones, with around 85% occurring once and the leading ten covering 0.2% to 0.25%. Sample: PBMCs. Receptors originate from a girl aged 2 to 10 in good health and CMV-seronegative.

The chain is built from TRBV25-1 and TRBJ2-1; no firm D call. This CDR3 has 16 residues. Germline CDR1 reads MGHDK; CDR2 reads SYGVNS. V lost 2 bases and J 8 bases, leaving 19 bases between the germline ends. CDR3 DNA sequence: TGTGCCAGCAGTGAAAGAGTCACCTCCCGTCCGGATGAGCAGTTCTTC. This translates into CASSERVTSRPDEQFF.

On this clone: Germline and junction disagree at one end, which may indicate a read error. The V and J genes are TRBV5-4 and TRBJ2-7, with 7 bases matching TRBD1. CDR3 length equals 14 residues. Per germline, CDR1 SGHNT and CDR2 YYREEE (reference sequence). The CDR3 sequence: CAGSDKQGRDEQYF. The DNA of the CDR3 is TGTGCCGGCAGCGACAAACAGGGGAGAGACGAGCAGTACTTC.

The chain recombines TRBV9 with TRBJ2-7, with 9 bases fitting TRBD1. Germline assignment: CDR1 SGDLS and CDR2 YYNGEE. The trim removed 4 bases at V and 4 bases at J, leaving 12 bases unmatched. CDR3 size: 16 residues. The DNA of the CDR3 is TGTGCCAGCAGCCCGTCTGGACAGGGGACGACGTACGAGCAGTACTTC. Translated, it gives CASSPSGQGTTYEQYF.

The J gene is TRBJ1-3, the V gene TRBV18, with no clear D. Trimming removed 1 base from V and 0 bases from J, with 7 bases in between. The CDR3 spans 15 residues. The germline V gene encodes CDR1 KGHSH and CDR2 LQKENI. CDR3 in DNA: TGTGCCAGCTCACCACAGCCCCACTCTGGAAACACCATATATTTT. Translation gives CASSPQPHSGNTIYF.

This sequence joins TRBV5-1 and TRBJ1-2, with D tentatively TRBD1 (5 bases). Trimming stripped 0 bases from V and 5 bases from J, with 8 bases between. CDR3 length: 13 residues. The germline V gene has CDR1 SGHRS and CDR2 YFSETQ. CDR3 region: CASSLGQTYGYTF. The CDR3 DNA reads TGCGCCAGCAGCTTGGGACAGACGTATGGCTACACCTTC.

This clone has more than one count but fewer than ten. This rearrangement joins TRBV5-6 to TRBJ2-7, with D hard to call. The V gene's germline CDR1 is SGHDT and CDR2 YYEEEE. The CDR3 length is 15 residues. Deletions cut 1 base from V and 3 bases from J, with 14 bases between. CDR3 nucleotide sequence: TGTGCCAGCAGCTTGCGTACACAGTCGTACTACGAGCAGTACTTC. It yields the protein CASSLRTQSYYEQYF.

This clone was observed a few times. The gene calls are TRBV27 and TRBJ1-2; 7 nucleotides line up with TRBD1. There are 18 residues in the CDR3. Per the germline V gene, CDR1 is MNHEY and CDR2 is SMNVEV (reference sequence). Losses at the gene ends were 3 bases for V and 2 bases for J; bases not matched to a gene: 15. The CDR3 reads CASSFMTGTSSINYGYTF. The CDR3 region has the DNA TGTGCCAGCAGTTTCATGACAGGGACCTCCAGCATCAACTATGGCTACACCTTC.

The gene calls are TRBV6-1 and TRBJ2-7; the match to TRBD1 covers 7 bases. Unmatched junction bases numbered 9, after V lost 7 bases and J lost 0 bases. The CDR3 runs 15 residues. Germline CDR1 is MNHNS and CDR2 is SASEGT. The CDR3 DNA follows: TGTGCCAGCACCGGGGACACAGGGGTCTCCTACGAGCAGTACTTC. Protein: CASTGDTGVSYEQYF.

The V and J genes are TRBV19 and TRBJ2-1; 12 nucleotides align to TRBD2. The germline V gene has CDR1 LNHDA and CDR2 SQIVND (reference sequence). CDR3 length equals 15 residues. V was pared by 3 bases and J by 8 bases, with 5 bases of the junction left unmatched. The DNA of the CDR3 is TGTGCCAGTAGTATCTGGACTAGCGGGATCGATGAGCAGTTCTTC. Translating it yields CASSIWTSGIDEQFF.

The J gene is TRBJ1-1, the V gene TRBV25-1; D is uncertain. The CDR3 totals 14 residues. CDR1 and CDR2 from the germline V gene are MGHDK and SYGVNS. Between the trimmed V and J ends, which lost 6 bases and 0 bases, there was a span of 11 bases. In nucleotides, the CDR3 is TGTGCCAGCAGCGAAAACGGGGTGAACACTGAAGCTTTCTTT. Protein sequence: CASSENGVNTEAFF.

This chain connects TRBV12-5 to TRBJ1-3; D gene uncertain. There are 16 residues in the CDR3. The germline V gene encodes CDR1 LGHNT and CDR2 FRNRAP. The V and J ends lost 3 bases and 4 bases respectively, with 16 bases between them. CDR3 nucleotide sequence: TGTGCTAGTGGTTTTGTGGAGGGCCTCATAGGAAACACCATATATTTT. Translated: CASGFVEGLIGNTIYF.

This clone was found a few times. The chain uses TRBV13 and TRBJ1-1; D is unclear. Germline values: CDR1 PRHDT, CDR2 FYEKMQ (reference sequence). The ends were cut back, 5 bases at V and 1 base at J, with 14 bases in the middle. The CDR3 consists of 15 residues. The CDR3 protein is CASSRGLGTNTEAFF. DNA for the CDR3: TGTGCCAGCAGCCGGGGTTTGGGAACGAACACTGAAGCTTTCTTT. Using reference TRBV13 and TRBJ1-1 for the parts outside the CDR3, the full variable domain is AAGVIQSPRHLIKEKRETATLKCYPIPRHDTVYWYQQGPGQDPQFLISFYEKMQSDKGSIPDRFSAQQFSDYHSELNMSSLELGDSALYFCASSRGLGTNTEAFFGQGTRLTVV.

The rearrangement links TRBV7-9 to TRBJ2-7, with 9 nucleotides matching TRBD1. V trimming: 4 bases; J trimming: 4 bases; junction bases outside the gene matches: 11. The germline V gene encodes CDR1 SEHNR and CDR2 FQNEAQ (reference sequence). This CDR3 contains 16 residues. DNA for the CDR3: TGTGCCAGCAGCTCCCCCCGTGGGGACAGGGCTTACGAGCAGTACTTC. This encodes CASSSPRGDRAYEQYF.

This CDR3 reads CASSPFFAGTGGRGANVLTF. The CDR3 coding sequence is TGTGCCAGCAGTCCTTTCTTCGCCGGGACAGGGGGAAGGGGGGCCAACGTCCTGACTTTC. The chain recombines TRBV27 with TRBJ2-6, with 11 bases identical to TRBD1. This CDR3 spans 20 amino acids. Germline loops: CDR1 MNHEY, CDR2 SMNVEV (reference sequence). V shed 5 bases, J shed 4 bases, and the junction held 16 bases outside the gene matches.

The V call is TRBV5-4, the J call TRBJ2-2; 11 bases agree with TRBD2. In germline, CDR1 is SGHNT, CDR2 YYREEE (reference sequence). CDR3 length equals 16 residues. V shed 4 bases and J 8 bases; nucleotides not matched to a gene: 10. The CDR3 reads CASSRIAGGFVGELFF. The DNA of the CDR3 is TGTGCCAGCAGCCGTATAGCGGGGGGGTTCGTAGGGGAGCTGTTTTTT.